Reported below is one T cell receptor (beta chain). This clone is described as medium-sized (0.01 to 0.1%). What antigen it recognizes has not been identified. No much larger clone exists at a distance of one base, and base qualities are not known. These data are taken from a study of T cell responses to AZD1222 COVID-19 vaccine (dated by TCRdb to the early 2020s). Describing the broader study: AZD1222 recipients given second doses at about 4 weeks or at about 12 weeks were pooled, since spike-specific TCR depth and breadth were not found to differ between the two schedules. Trial participants were enrolled by age into subgroups of 18-55, 56-69 and 70-plus years, and roughly 150, 30 and 60 TCR-sequenced participants, respectively, were included in these subgroups. TCR sequencing was performed for more than 230 trial participants, of whom about 210 were given two doses of AZD1222 and roughly 25 were given two doses of MenACWY control vaccine. Overall study results and their limits: Participants were mostly white British and included more females than males, and it was suggested by the authors that clonal diversity may have been underestimated. After two AZD1222 doses, spike-specific TCR breadth and depth were significantly higher than at day 0 and than in MenACWY recipients. Reportedly, almost half of the unique spike-specific TCRs recognized epitopes lying outside the regions that are mutated in the B.1.351 and B.1.1.7 variants. The vaccine-associated CD4 TCRs covered the entire spike protein, and the dominant responses fell in regions 160-218 and 743-854. The 56-69-year group was small, and its depth increase did not reach significance, likely because of low power. Because no samples from the day 14 peak response were available, repertoires could be characterized only after the peak T cell response. Conclusions about previously exposed vaccinees were limited because only a handful of AZD1222 recipients were SARS-CoV-2 seropositive at baseline.

The sample's time point label, decoded: baseline before first vaccination. Vaccinee samples were obtained from the UK trials COV001 and COV002, which included a single-blind randomized controlled phase 2/3 trial of AZD1222 (ChAdOx1 nCoV-19) in healthy adults. For TCRbeta chain sequencing, PBMC samples from trial participants were taken at day 0 and at day 28 after the second dose. Its CDR3 holds 17 amino acids, cysteine through phenylalanine. Just the 51-base CDR3 DNA is kept, in frame starting at base 1. Clipping removes 1 base from V and 7 bases from J, with 13 as the unmatched junction base count. Sequences MNHNS (CDR1) and SASEGT (CDR2) are obtained from the germline V gene. The CDR3 regions of human TCRbeta chains were analyzed by immunosequencing. In the paper's pipeline: TCRs in the repertoires were matched against a reference library of SARS-CoV-2-specific TCRs that had been generated with the MIRA antigen-specificity platform. Breadth was defined as the fraction of unique TCRs that were SARS-CoV-2-associated. Depth was defined as the fraction of total T cells that were SARS-CoV-2-associated. Each spike-specific TCR was assigned to its reactive spike region and to a CD4 or CD8 class using the MIRA data. Log10-transformed breadth and depth values were compared by one-way ANOVA with Sidak's multiple comparisons tests. Not all clones reach the TCRdb copy of this immuneACCESS table, which keeps in-frame sequences only. Checked studies attribute under half of the gap to unresolved V genes and leave the rest unexplained. D and trimming were read from the DNA, whereas the V and J calls and clone size are those reported in that table. This sample holds tens of thousands of clones; just over 90% were observed only once. The ten largest clones represent about 20% of the sample.

Sample: peripheral blood, taken on day 0 of AZD1222 vaccination. The chain is encoded by TRBV6-1 joined to TRBJ1-2; 9 bases in between match TRBD1. The receptor was derived from an adult in good health. The sequence in DNA is TGTGCCAGCAGTGAAGTGGGACAGGGTAGGGGAACTCTTGGCTACACCTTC. Its amino acids are CASSEVGQGRGTLGYTF.